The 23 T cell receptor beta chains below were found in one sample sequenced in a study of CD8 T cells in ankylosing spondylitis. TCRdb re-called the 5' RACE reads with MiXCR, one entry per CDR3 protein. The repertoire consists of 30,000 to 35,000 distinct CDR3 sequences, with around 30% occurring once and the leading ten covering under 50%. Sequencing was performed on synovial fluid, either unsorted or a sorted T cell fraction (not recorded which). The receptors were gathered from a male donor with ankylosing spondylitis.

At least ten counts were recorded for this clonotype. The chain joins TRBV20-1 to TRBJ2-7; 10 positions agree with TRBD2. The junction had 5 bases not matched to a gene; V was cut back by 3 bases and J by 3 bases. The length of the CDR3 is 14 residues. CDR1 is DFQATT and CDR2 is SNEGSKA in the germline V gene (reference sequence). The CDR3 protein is CSASEAGGFYEQYF. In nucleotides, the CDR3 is TGCAGTGCTAGTGAAGCGGGAGGGTTCTACGAGCAGTACTTC.

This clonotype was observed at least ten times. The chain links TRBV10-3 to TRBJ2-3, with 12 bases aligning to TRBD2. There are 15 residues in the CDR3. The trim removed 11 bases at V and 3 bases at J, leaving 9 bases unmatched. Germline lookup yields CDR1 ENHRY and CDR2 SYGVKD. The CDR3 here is CAVSSTSGSTDTQYF. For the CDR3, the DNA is TGTGCCGTATCGTCGACTAGCGGGAGTACAGATACGCAGTATTTT.

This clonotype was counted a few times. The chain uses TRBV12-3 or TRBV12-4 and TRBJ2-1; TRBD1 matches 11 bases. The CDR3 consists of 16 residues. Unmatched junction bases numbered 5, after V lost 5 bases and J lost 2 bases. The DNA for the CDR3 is TGTGCCAGCAGTCCCGGACAGGGGGCGGCCTACAATGAGCAGTTCTTC. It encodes CASSPGQGAAYNEQFF.

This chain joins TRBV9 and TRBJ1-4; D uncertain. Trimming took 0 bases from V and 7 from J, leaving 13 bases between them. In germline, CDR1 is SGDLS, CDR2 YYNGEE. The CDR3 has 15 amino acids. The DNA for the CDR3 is TGTGCCAGCAGCGTAGAGGCAGCGCTAGGTGAAAAACTGTTTTTT. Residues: CASSVEAALGEKLFF.

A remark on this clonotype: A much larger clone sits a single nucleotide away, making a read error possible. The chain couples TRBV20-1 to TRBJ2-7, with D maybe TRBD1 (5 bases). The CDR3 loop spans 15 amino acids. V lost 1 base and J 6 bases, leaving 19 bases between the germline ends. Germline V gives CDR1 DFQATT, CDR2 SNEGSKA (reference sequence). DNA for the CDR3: TGCAGTGCTAGAGTTGCGACAAGGGGCTTTCGCGAGCAGTACTTC. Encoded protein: CSARVATRGFREQYF.

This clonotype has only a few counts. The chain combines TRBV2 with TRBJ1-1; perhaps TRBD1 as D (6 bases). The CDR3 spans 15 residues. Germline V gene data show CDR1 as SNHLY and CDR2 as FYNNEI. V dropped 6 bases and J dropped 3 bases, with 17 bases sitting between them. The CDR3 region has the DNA TGTGCCAGCAGGCCCGGGGGCCGTCCAGACACTGAAGCTTTCTTT. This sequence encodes CASRPGGRPDTEAFF. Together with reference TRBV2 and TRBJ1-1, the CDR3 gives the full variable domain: EPEVTQTPSHQVTQMGQEVILRCVPISNHLYFYWYRQILGQKVEFLVSFYNNEISEKSEIFDDQFSVERPDGSNFTLKIRSTKLEDSAMYFCASRPGGRPDTEAFFGQGTRLTVV.

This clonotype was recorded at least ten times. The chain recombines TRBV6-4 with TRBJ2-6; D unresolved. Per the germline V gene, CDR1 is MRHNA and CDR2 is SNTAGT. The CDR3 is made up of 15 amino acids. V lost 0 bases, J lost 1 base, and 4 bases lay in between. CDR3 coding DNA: TGTGCCAGCAGTGACTCTACTTCTGGGGCCAACGTCCTGACTTTC. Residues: CASSDSTSGANVLTF.

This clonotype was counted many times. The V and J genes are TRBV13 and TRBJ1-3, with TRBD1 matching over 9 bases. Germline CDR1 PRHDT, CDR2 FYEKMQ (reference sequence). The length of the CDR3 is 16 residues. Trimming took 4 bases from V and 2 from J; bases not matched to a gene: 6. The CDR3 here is CASSSWTGEAGNTIYF. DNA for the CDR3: TGTGCCAGCAGCTCGTGGACAGGGGAAGCTGGAAACACCATATATTTT.

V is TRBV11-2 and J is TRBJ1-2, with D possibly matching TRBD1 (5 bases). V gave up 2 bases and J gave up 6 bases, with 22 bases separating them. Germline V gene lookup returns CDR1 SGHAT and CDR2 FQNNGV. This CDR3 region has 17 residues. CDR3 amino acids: CASSLWVGGVRSDGYTF. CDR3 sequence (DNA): TGTGCCAGCAGCTTATGGGTGGGGGGGGTACGATCGGATGGCTACACCTTC.

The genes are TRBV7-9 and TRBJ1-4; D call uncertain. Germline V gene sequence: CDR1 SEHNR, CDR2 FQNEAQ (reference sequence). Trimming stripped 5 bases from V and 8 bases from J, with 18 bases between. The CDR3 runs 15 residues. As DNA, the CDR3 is TGTGCCAGCAGCCCAGGAACGGTCTTCGGGGAAAAACTGTTTTTT. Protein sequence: CASSPGTVFGEKLFF.

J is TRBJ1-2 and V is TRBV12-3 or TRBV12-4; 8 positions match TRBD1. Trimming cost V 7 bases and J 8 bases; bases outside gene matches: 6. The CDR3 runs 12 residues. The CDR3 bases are TGTGCCAGCACTACAGGGGGAGGCGGCTACACCTTC. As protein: CASTTGGGGYTF.

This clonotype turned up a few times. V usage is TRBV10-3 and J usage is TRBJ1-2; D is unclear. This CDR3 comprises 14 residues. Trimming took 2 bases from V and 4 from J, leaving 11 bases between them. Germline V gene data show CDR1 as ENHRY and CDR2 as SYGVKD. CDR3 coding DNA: TGTGCCATCAGTGAGGAGGAGTGGGGCTATGGCTACACCTTC. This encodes CAISEEEWGYGYTF.

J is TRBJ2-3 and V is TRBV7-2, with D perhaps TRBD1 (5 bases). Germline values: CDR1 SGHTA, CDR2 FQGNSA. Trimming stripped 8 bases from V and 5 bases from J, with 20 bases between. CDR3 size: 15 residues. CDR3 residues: CASLIGARTKDTQYF. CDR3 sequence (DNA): TGTGCCAGCTTGATAGGGGCTAGAACCAAAGATACGCAGTATTTT. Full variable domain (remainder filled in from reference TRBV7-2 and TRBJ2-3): GAGVSQSPSNKVTEKGKDVELRCDPISGHTALYWYRQSLGQGLEFLIYFQGNSAPDKSGLPSDRFSAERTGGSVSTLTIQRTQQEDSAVYLCASLIGARTKDTQYFGPGTRLTVL.

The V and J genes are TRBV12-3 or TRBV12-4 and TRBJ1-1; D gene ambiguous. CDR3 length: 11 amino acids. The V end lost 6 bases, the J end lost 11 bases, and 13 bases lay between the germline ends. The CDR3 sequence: CASRFSGWAFF. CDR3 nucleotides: TGTGCCAGCAGGTTTTCGGGTTGGGCTTTCTTT.

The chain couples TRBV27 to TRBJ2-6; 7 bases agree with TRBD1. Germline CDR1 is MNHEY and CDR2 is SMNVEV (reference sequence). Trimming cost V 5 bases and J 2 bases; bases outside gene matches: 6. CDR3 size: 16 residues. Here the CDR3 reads CASSPLGGTGANVLTF. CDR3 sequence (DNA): TGTGCCAGCAGTCCGCTAGGGGGCACTGGGGCCAACGTCCTGACTTTC.

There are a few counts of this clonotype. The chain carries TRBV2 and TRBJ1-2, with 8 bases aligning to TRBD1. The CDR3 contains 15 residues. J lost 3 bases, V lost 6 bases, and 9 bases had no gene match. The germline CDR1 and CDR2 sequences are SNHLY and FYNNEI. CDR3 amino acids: CASRETGATDYGYTF. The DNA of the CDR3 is TGTGCCAGCAGGGAGACAGGGGCTACTGACTATGGCTACACCTTC. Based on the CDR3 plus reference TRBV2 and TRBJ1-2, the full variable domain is EPEVTQTPSHQVTQMGQEVILRCVPISNHLYFYWYRQILGQKVEFLVSFYNNEISEKSEIFDDQFSVERPDGSNFTLKIRSTKLEDSAMYFCASRETGATDYGYTFGSGTRLTVV.

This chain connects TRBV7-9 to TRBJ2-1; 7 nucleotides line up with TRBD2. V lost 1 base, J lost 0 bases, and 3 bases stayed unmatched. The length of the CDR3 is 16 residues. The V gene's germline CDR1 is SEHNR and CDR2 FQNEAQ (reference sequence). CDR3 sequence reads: CASSLVGEGSYNEQFF. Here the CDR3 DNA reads TGTGCCAGCAGCTTAGTGGGGGAGGGCTCCTACAATGAGCAGTTCTTC.

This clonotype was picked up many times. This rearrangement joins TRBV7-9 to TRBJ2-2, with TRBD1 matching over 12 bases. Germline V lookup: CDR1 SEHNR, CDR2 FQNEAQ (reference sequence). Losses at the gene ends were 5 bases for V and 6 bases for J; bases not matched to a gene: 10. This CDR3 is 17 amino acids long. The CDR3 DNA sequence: TGTGCCAGCAGCCCCCGAACGGGACAGGGGGCCGCCGGGGAGCTGTTTTTT. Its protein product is CASSPRTGQGAAGELFF.

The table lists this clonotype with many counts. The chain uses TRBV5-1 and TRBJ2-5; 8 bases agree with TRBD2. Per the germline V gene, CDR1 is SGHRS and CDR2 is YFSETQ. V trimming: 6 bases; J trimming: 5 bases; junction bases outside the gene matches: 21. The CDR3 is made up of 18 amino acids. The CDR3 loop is CASNEGSGRPGFMETQYF. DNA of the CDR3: TGCGCCAGCAACGAAGGCAGCGGGAGACCCGGGTTTATGGAGACCCAGTACTTC.

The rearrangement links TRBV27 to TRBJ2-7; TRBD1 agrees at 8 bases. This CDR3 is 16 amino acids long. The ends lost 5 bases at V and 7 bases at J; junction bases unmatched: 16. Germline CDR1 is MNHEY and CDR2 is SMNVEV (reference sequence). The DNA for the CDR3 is TGTGCCAGCAGTCCCGGGACAGGCTTAGGTCGGGGGGAGCAGTACTTC. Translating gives CASSPGTGLGRGEQYF.

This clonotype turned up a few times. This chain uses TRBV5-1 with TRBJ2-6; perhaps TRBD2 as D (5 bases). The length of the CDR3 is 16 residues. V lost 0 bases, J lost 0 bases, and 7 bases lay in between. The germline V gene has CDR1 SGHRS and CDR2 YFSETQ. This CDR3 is CASSLGRGSGANVLTF. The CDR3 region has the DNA TGCGCCAGCAGCTTGGGTCGGGGCTCTGGGGCCAACGTCCTGACTTTC.

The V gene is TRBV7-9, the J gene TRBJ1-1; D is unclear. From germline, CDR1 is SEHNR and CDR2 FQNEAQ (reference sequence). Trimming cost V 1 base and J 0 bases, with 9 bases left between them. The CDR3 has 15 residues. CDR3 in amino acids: CASSLVRLLNTEAFF. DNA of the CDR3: TGTGCCAGCAGCTTAGTTCGTCTTCTGAACACTGAAGCTTTCTTT.

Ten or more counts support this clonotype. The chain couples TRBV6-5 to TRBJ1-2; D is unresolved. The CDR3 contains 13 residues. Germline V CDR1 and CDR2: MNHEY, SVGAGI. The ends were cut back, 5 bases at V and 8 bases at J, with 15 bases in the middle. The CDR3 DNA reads TGTGCCAGCAGTCCGGGAGGATTCGGCGGCTACACCTTC. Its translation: CASSPGGFGGYTF.